Following are 5 T cell receptor beta chains from one sample sequenced in a study of vaccination effects on CD4 cells after COVID-19. Profiling relied on immunoSEQ multiplex PCR, and the TCRdb table lists in-frame clones only, not all of them. This repertoire shows 50,000 to 65,000 clones, roughly 72% found once; its top ten account for 0.95% to 1.5%. Their specific antigens are unknown. Using viral peptide pools, the ViraFEST assay grew out antigen-specific CD4+ T cells prior to sequencing. Cultured cells yielded isolated CD4+ T cells after 10 to 11 days. Two doses of either BNT162b2 or mRNA-1273 were given to each participant. Source: CD4+ T cells from PBMCs cultured with HCoV-229E spike peptides, taken after COVID-19 vaccination. The source is a human donor who received a COVID-19 vaccine.

The table lists this clone with a few counts. This chain joins TRBV5-1 and TRBJ2-3; perhaps D is TRBD1 or TRBD2 (5 bases each). Germline V gene sequence: CDR1 SGHRS, CDR2 YFSETQ. The CDR3 totals 13 residues. With 4 bases removed from V and 4 bases from J, the gap between germline ends came to 10 bases. The CDR3 coding sequence is TGCGCCAGCAGCCCCGGGACCGCAGATACGCAGTATTTT. Residues: CASSPGTADTQYF.

The rearrangement uses TRBV23-1 and TRBJ1-6; 7 nucleotides agree with TRBD1. TRBV23-1 carries the ORF label, with uncertain function. V trimming: 3 bases; J trimming: 10 bases; junction bases outside the gene matches: 9. This CDR3 is 15 amino acids long. CDR3 sequence reads: CASSQAGGRESPLHF. The CDR3 DNA is TGCGCCAGCAGTCAGGCAGGGGGTAGAGAATCACCCCTCCACTTT.

The rearrangement joins TRBV20-1 to TRBJ1-1; no firm D call. V shed 5 bases and J shed 8 bases, with 12 bases lying between them. The CDR3 is 11 residues long. In germline, CDR1 is DFQATT, CDR2 SNEGSKA (reference sequence). The DNA for the CDR3 is TGCAGTGCTGTTGCCCCCTCCGAAGCTTTCTTT. Translating it yields CSAVAPSEAFF.

The rearrangement joins TRBV6-6 to TRBJ2-4; TRBD2 might be the D (7 bases). Looked up from germline, CDR1 is MNHNY and CDR2 is SVGAGI (reference sequence). This CDR3 region has 12 residues. V was trimmed by 6 bases and J by 11 bases, leaving 14 bases between them. The DNA of the CDR3 is TGTGCCAGCAGCGAACAGGGAGGGCTTCAGTACTTC. Translating it yields CASSEQGGLQYF.

This chain connects TRBV6-4 to TRBJ1-2, with D unresolved. The germline V and J ends were trimmed by 2 bases and 0 bases, with 13 bases remaining between them. The CDR3 runs to 16 residues. Per the germline V gene, CDR1 is MRHNA and CDR2 is SNTAGT. The CDR3 region is CASSDTPQAPNYGYTF. Here the CDR3 DNA reads TGTGCCAGCAGTGACACCCCGCAGGCCCCTAACTATGGCTACACCTTC.